Listed here is a single T cell receptor beta chain. This sample is part of a study of chemoradiotherapy in HPV16-positive cancers. TCRdb's table, derived via immunoSEQ multiplex PCR, lists solely in-frame clones and lacks some. The sample comprises under 50,000 clones, more than 75% of which are singletons, and roughly 5% rests with the top ten. The CDR3 extends over 17 amino acids. CDR1 and CDR2 from the germline V gene are SGHDT and YYEEEE. V lost 0 bases and J lost 0; bases outside the gene matches: 6. The TCR comes from a human donor with HPV-associated anogenital cancer. Sequences were derived from blood, sampled from a patient who underwent chemoradiotherapy. The V gene is TRBV5-6, the J gene TRBJ2-1, with 7 bases lining up with TRBD1. CDR3 sequence: CASSLAGQVSSYNEQFF. DNA of the CDR3: TGTGCCAGCAGCTTGGCTGGACAGGTCAGCTCCTACAATGAGCAGTTCTTC. The full variable domain, in which reference TRBV5-6 and TRBJ2-1 provide the parts outside the CDR3, is DAGVTQSPTHLIKTRGQQVTLRCSPKSGHDTVSWYQQALGQGPQFIFQYYEEEERQRGNFPDRFSGHQFPNYSSELNVNALLLGDSALYLCASSLAGQVSSYNEQFFGPGTRLTVL.